What follows are 23 T cell receptor delta chains derived from one specimen sequenced in a study of DNA immune sequencing with unique molecular identifiers. All 8 TRDV and 4 TRDJ genes were targeted in 32-plex amplification of genomic DNA. The library had 12-nucleotide UMIs introduced over about 3 barcoding cycles, then a second adapter PCR. TCRdb reanalysed the multiplex PCR reads with CATT. This table has a few thousand delta-chain clones, roughly 12% appearing once. The sample taken for sequencing was gamma-delta T cells enriched from blood buffy coat, or unenriched PBMCs (not recorded which). Receptors were obtained from a human donor in good health.

On this clone: This DNA's translation and the protein TCRdb lists, from a much larger clone, do not match at residue 10, likely due to a read error; the protein shown is translated from the DNA. This sequence joins TRDV2 and TRDJ3; D is ambiguous. Germline-derived CDR1 and CDR2 are GEAIGNYY and EKD. This CDR3 is built from 19 residues. V lost 3 bases and J lost 0, with 17 bases in between. CDR3 protein: CACDQIKEELSWDTRQMFF. In nucleotides, the CDR3 is TGTGCCTGTGACCAAATCAAGGAGGAGCTCTCCTGGGACACCCGACAGATGTTTTTC.

Turning to this clone: TCRdb's listed protein matches a much larger clone and diverges from this DNA's translation at residue 11, likely through a read error; the protein shown comes from the DNA. The V gene is TRDV2, the J gene TRDJ1; 7 nucleotides line up with TRDD3. The CDR3 spans 17 residues. After removal of 0 bases from V and 1 base from J, the junction contained 10 bases not matched to a gene. Germline V lookup: CDR1 GEAIGNYY, CDR2 EKD. DNA of the CDR3: TGTGCCTGTGACACCCTCGTGTTGGGGGAGACCACCGATAAACTCATCTTT. Translating gives CACDTLVLGETTDKLIF.

Only a few counts were recorded for this clone. This DNA's translation and the protein TCRdb lists, from a much larger clone, do not match at residue 6, likely due to a read error; the protein shown is translated from the DNA. CDR3 loop: CACDTVGLRSSWDTRQMFF. For the CDR3, the DNA is TGTGCCTGTGACACGGTGGGGCTACGGAGCTCCTGGGACACCCGACAGATGTTTTTC. V gene TRDV2 combines with J gene TRDJ3; D might be TRDD3 (5 bases). Trimming removed 1 base at V and 0 bases at J, with 15 bases between. Looked up from germline, CDR1 is GEAIGNYY and CDR2 is EKD. The CDR3 is made up of 19 amino acids.

Concerning this clone: A far larger clone is one base from this, pointing to a likely read error. Other DNA variants within this sample encode the same CDR3. This chain uses TRDV2 with TRDJ1, with 8 bases aligning to TRDD2. J gave up 4 bases and V 1 base, and 22 bases lay outside the gene matches. Germline V lookup: CDR1 GEAIGNYY, CDR2 EKD. The length of the CDR3 is 20 residues. DNA for the CDR3: TGTGCCTGTGACACACTTCCTACCGGGGATCCGCCGGTACAAGACGATAAACTCATCTTT. Protein product: CACDTLPTGDPPVQDDKLIF.

A remark on this clone: Compared with germline, one end of the junction differs, possibly owing to a read error. The gene calls are TRDV1 and TRDJ1, with 13 bases that match TRDD3. TCRdb is silent on the J gene; assignment here came from matching the DNA to germline. Per the germline V gene, CDR1 is TSWWSYY and CDR2 is QGS. The length of the CDR3 is 22 residues. The CDR3 reads CALAEWGILRPTTTGGYGKLIF. The CDR3 DNA follows: TGTGCTCTTGCGGAATGGGGGATTTTGCGTCCTACGACGACTGGGGGATACGGTAAACTCATCTTT.

This clone came up many times. TCRdb assigns this DNA the protein of a much larger clone, which departs from its translation at residue 9; this likely reflects a read error, and the protein shown comes from translating the DNA. Other DNA sequences in the same sample also yield this CDR3. The chain has TRDV2 and TRDJ1; TRDD3 aligns across 10 bases. The CDR3 consists of 16 residues. Germline-derived CDR1 and CDR2 are GEAIGNYY and EKD. Germline trimming cut 2 bases from V and 3 bases from J; bases unmatched to any gene: 8. CDR3 amino acids: CACDKLGDMQADKLIF. The CDR3 nucleotides are TGTGCCTGTGACAAGCTGGGGGATATGCAGGCCGATAAACTCATCTTT.

There are many counts of this clone. This chain connects TRDV2 to TRDJ1; no clear D. V dropped 2 bases and J dropped 0 bases, with 15 bases sitting between them. The germline V gene has CDR1 GEAIGNYY and CDR2 EKD. The CDR3 is 16 residues long. CDR3 sequence: CACDNRYGTYTDKLIF. CDR3 in DNA: TGTGCCTGTGACAACCGGTACGGGACGTACACCGATAAACTCATCTTT.

Note on this clone: This likely traces to a read error, being one base from a far larger clone. Other nucleotide sequences in the sample specify the same CDR3. J is TRDJ3 and V is TRDV2, with 7 bases identical to TRDD3. CDR3 length equals 19 residues. Germline V CDR1 and CDR2: GEAIGNYY, EKD. The V segment lost 2 bases and the J segment 0 bases; nucleotides outside the gene matches: 9. CDR3 in amino acids: CACDNPLGANSWDTRQMFF. As DNA, the CDR3 is TGTGCCTGTGACAATCCTCTGGGGGCAAACTCCTGGGACACCCGACAGATGTTTTTC.

Remarks on this clone: The likely explanation is a read error, given a far larger clone one base away. Other DNA sequences in the same sample also yield this CDR3. V is TRDV2 and J is TRDJ1; 9 nucleotides match TRDD3. CDR3 length: 19 amino acids. V lost 6 bases, J lost 0 bases, and 19 bases stayed unmatched. Looked up from germline, CDR1 is GEAIGNYY and CDR2 is EKD. CDR3 in DNA: TGTGCCTGTTCCCCTCTACGGCCGGGGGTGGGGGATAACACCGATAAACTCATCTTT. Encoded protein: CACSPLRPGVGDNTDKLIF.

Many counts were recorded for this clone. V is TRDV2 and J is TRDJ2, with TRDD3 identical over 13 bases. The J segment lost 5 bases and the V segment lost 3 bases, leaving 8 bases of the junction unmatched. Germline CDR1 GEAIGNYY, CDR2 EKD. This CDR3 comprises 17 residues. The CDR3 DNA follows: TGTGCCTGTGACGGTTTACTGGGGGATACGCCAACAGCACAACTCTTCTTT. As protein: CACDGLLGDTPTAQLFF.

This clone was counted ten times or more. A single base separates this from a much larger clone, so it may be a read error. This chain uses TRDV2 with TRDJ1, with 13 bases aligning to TRDD3. The CDR3 runs to 16 residues. Losses at the gene ends were 9 bases for V and 2 bases for J; bases not matched to a gene: 11. Germline-derived CDR1 and CDR2 are GEAIGNYY and EKD. CDR3 nucleotide sequence: TGTGCCCGCGATGTACTGGGGGATACGCAGACCGATAAACTCATCTTT. Translation: CARDVLGDTQTDKLIF.

As to this clone: Being one base from a much bigger clone, this may be a read error. The V call is TRDV1, the J call TRDJ1; D uncertain. Because TCRdb records no J gene, it was assigned here through a match of the DNA to germline. Germline CDR1 is TSWWSYY and CDR2 is QGS. This CDR3 is built from 24 residues. V was clipped by 2 bases and J by 0 bases, with 37 bases between them. This CDR3 reads CALGERLPPPTPQQRHKYTDKLIF. CDR3 in DNA: TGTGCTCTTGGGGAAAGACTACCCCCTCCCACACCCCAGCAGCGGCATAAGTACACCGATAAACTCATCTTT.

J is TRDJ1 and V is TRDV1, with D maybe TRDD2 (5 bases). The J gene, left out of TCRdb, was set here by checking the DNA against germline. The CDR3 runs to 19 residues. V was clipped by 3 bases and J by 1 base, with 24 bases between them. Germline lookup yields CDR1 TSWWSYY and CDR2 QGS. CDR3 nucleotides: TGTGCTCTTGGGGACGATGGGCCCCCTTTCCTGATCGCCACCGATAAACTCATCTTT. Protein product: CALGDDGPPFLIATDKLIF.

This clone is classed as medium-sized (0.01 to 0.1%). Other DNA sequences within the sample encode an identical CDR3. The V call is TRDV2, the J call TRDJ1; 8 bases line up with TRDD3. The CDR3 consists of 16 residues. In germline, CDR1 is GEAIGNYY, CDR2 EKD. V was clipped by 0 bases and J by 1 base; unmatched bases: 6. The CDR3 region is CACDTVGGYSTDKLIF. DNA of the CDR3: TGTGCCTGTGACACCGTCGGGGGATATAGCACCGATAAACTCATCTTT.

This clone was counted at least ten times. The sample carries other DNA sequences with the same CDR3. V usage is TRDV1 and J usage is TRDJ1, with D unresolved. The germline CDR1 and CDR2 sequences are TSWWSYY and QGS. This CDR3 comprises 14 residues. The V end lost 0 bases, the J end lost 0 bases, and 5 bases lay between the germline ends. The CDR3 sequence is CALGELPHTDKLIF. DNA of the CDR3: TGTGCTCTTGGGGAACTACCTCACACCGATAAACTCATCTTT.

On this clone itself: TCRdb shows a much larger clone's protein in place of this DNA's translation, and the two differ at residue 6, likely through a read error; the protein shown is translated from the DNA. This CDR3 is CACDTDGGRTDKLIF. The CDR3 DNA reads TGTGCCTGTGACACCGACGGGGGTCGCACCGATAAACTCATCTTT. J is TRDJ1 and V is TRDV2, with D tentatively TRDD3 (5 bases). Trimming took off 0 bases at V and 1 base at J, with 11 bases between the two ends. This CDR3 region has 15 residues. Per the germline V gene, CDR1 is GEAIGNYY and CDR2 is EKD.

This clone was detected only a few times. Translating this DNA gives a protein that differs at residue 5 from the TCRdb one, which belongs to a much larger clone; a read error is likely, and the protein shown is this translation. The chain combines TRDV2 with TRDJ1, with 8 bases aligning to TRDD3. Germline values: CDR1 GEAIGNYY, CDR2 EKD. This CDR3 comprises 17 residues. V shed 3 bases and J 1 base; nucleotides not matched to a gene: 12. The chain's CDR3 is CACDPLPYGDTTDKLIF. CDR3 in DNA: TGTGCCTGTGACCCACTTCCCTACGGGGATACCACCGATAAACTCATCTTT.

Regarding this clone: TCRdb pairs this DNA with a much larger clone's protein that differs at residue 3, likely a read error; the protein shown was translated from the DNA. V and J are TRDV2 and TRDJ1; 8 bases are shared with TRDD3. The CDR3 has 16 amino acids. The germline V gene encodes CDR1 GEAIGNYY and CDR2 EKD. The chain's CDR3 is CAWDTIGGSFNDKLIF. CDR3 in DNA: TGTGCCTGGGACACCATTGGGGGATCGTTCAACGATAAACTCATCTTT.

The chain links TRDV3 to TRDJ1; TRDD3 matches 9 bases. V shed 4 bases, J shed 6 bases, and the junction held 27 bases outside the gene matches. CDR1 is TVYSNPD and CDR2 is GDNSRS in the germline V gene (reference sequence). This CDR3 has 19 residues. The CDR3 coding sequence is TGTGCCTCCCTAAACCTGCTCGAGGGGGGATACATGCCTTATCATAAACTCATCTTT. This codes for CASLNLLEGGYMPYHKLIF. The full variable domain, with the rest looked up from reference TRDV3 and TRDJ1, is CDKVTQSSPDQTVASGSEVVLLCTYDTVYSNPDLFWYRIRPDYSFQFVFYGDNSRSEGADFTQGRFSVKHILTQKAFHLVISPVRTEDSATYYCASLNLLEGGYMPYHKLIFGKGTRVTVEP.

This clone was detected only a few times. TCRdb assigns this DNA the protein of a much larger clone, which departs from its translation at residue 11; this likely reflects a read error, and the protein shown comes from translating the DNA. The chain joins TRDV2 to TRDJ1; 11 bases are a match to TRDD3. This CDR3 spans 17 amino acids. J gave up 1 base and V 0 bases, and 6 bases lay outside the gene matches. Germline V gene data show CDR1 as GEAIGNYY and CDR2 as EKD. CDR3: CACDTVGGYAFTDKLIF. Written as DNA, the CDR3 is TGTGCCTGTGACACCGTTGGGGGATACGCCTTCACCGATAAACTCATCTTT.

This clone was observed many times. The V call is TRAV38-2/DV8, the J call TRDJ1, with 8 bases lining up with TRDD3. Germline V CDR1 and CDR2: TSESDYY, QEAYKQQN. The CDR3 consists of 15 residues. DNA of the CDR3: TGTGCCTTCTTATCGGGGGATATGGACACCGATAAACTCATCTTT. As protein: CAFLSGDMDTDKLIF.

Remarks on this clone: TCRdb's entry gives the protein of a much larger clone, which mismatches this DNA's translation at residue 4, likely from a read error; the protein reported here is translated from the DNA. The chain couples TRDV2 to TRDJ1, with TRDD3 matching 9 bases. CDR1 is GEAIGNYY, CDR2 EKD, per germline. The CDR3 sequence is 17 residues long. The CDR3 region has the DNA TGTGCCTGTAACACTCTGGGGGATGGAAAGTACACCGATAAACTCATCTTT. Its protein product is CACNTLGDGKYTDKLIF.

This clone was counted a few times. TCRdb's protein for this DNA is that of a much larger clone and differs from the translation at residue 3, likely a read error; the protein shown is the DNA translation. The rearrangement joins TRDV2 to TRDJ1; 11 positions agree with TRDD3. The CDR3 sequence is 17 residues long. CDR1 is GEAIGNYY, CDR2 EKD, per germline. The CDR3 region is CAYDTLVGDTPYDKLIF. CDR3 DNA sequence: TGTGCCTATGACACTCTGGTGGGGGATACGCCCTACGATAAACTCATCTTT.